The rows below give T cell receptor beta chains drawn from one sample of a study of shared clonotypes between healthy human individuals. Clones were sequenced by immunoSEQ multiplex PCR, and TCRdb holds only the in-frame ones, with some missing. The table records about 690,000 clones, around 90% of them present only once. Sequencing used memory CD8+ T cells from PBMCs. The receptors originated from a man younger than 35 in good health. Some clones in this sample may be carry-over from other donors' samples. Both conserved end residues are part of each CDR3. The order of the fields is clone size, D gene, J gene, V gene, CDR3 DNA, CDR3 protein. The D gene is left open where the match is weak. The listing skips clone size in some rows; elsewhere it reads once, few, many or a size class.

abundance: -
d_gene: -
j_gene: TRBJ2-7
v_gene: TRBV7-8
CDR3nt: TGTGCCAGCAGCCTTCGGGCAGGGTTTACCTACGAGCAGTACTTC
CDR3aa: CASSLRAGFTYEQYF

abundance: once
d_gene: -
j_gene: TRBJ2-5
v_gene: TRBV6-5
CDR3nt: TGTGCCAGCAGTTACTTCGGTCCGCAGGGGGAGACCCAGTACTTC
CDR3aa: CASSYFGPQGETQYF

abundance: -
d_gene: TRBD2
j_gene: TRBJ2-3
v_gene: TRBV9
CDR3nt: TGTGCCAGCAGCCCGCAGGCTAGCGGGACCCTTGGGGCGCAGTATTTT
CDR3aa: CASSPQASGTLGAQYF

abundance: -
d_gene: TRBD2
j_gene: TRBJ2-7
v_gene: TRBV4-2
CDR3nt: TGTGCCAGCAGCGCCCGACTAGCTGAGGTCGGCGAGCAGTACTTC
CDR3aa: CASSARLAEVGEQYF

abundance: -
d_gene: TRBD2
j_gene: TRBJ2-1
v_gene: TRBV6-5
CDR3nt: TGTGCCAGCAGTTACTCGGGGGAGGGTTACAATGAGCAGTTCTTC
CDR3aa: CASSYSGEGYNEQFF

abundance: -
d_gene: -
j_gene: TRBJ1-6
v_gene: TRBV6-1
CDR3nt: TGTGCCAGCAGGGACGGCTCAATCCTCCACTTT
CDR3aa: CASRDGSILHF

abundance: -
d_gene: TRBD1
j_gene: TRBJ1-2
v_gene: TRBV9
CDR3nt: TGTGCCAGCAGCGGAACAGGGGGCGACTATGGCTACACCTTC
CDR3aa: CASSGTGGDYGYTF

abundance: -
d_gene: -
j_gene: TRBJ1-5
v_gene: TRBV5-1
CDR3nt: TGCGCCAGCAGCTGGGGGGACCGTAGCAATCAGCCCCAGCATTTT
CDR3aa: CASSWGDRSNQPQHF

abundance: once
d_gene: -
j_gene: TRBJ2-1
v_gene: TRBV28
CDR3nt: TGTGCCAGCAGCCCACTTCTCGGTAGCTCCTACAATGAGCAGTTCTTC
CDR3aa: CASSPLLGSSYNEQFF

abundance: -
d_gene: -
j_gene: TRBJ1-5
v_gene: TRBV11-3
CDR3nt: TGTGCCAGCAGCCCAAGTCCCCCTACAGATGGAGTTCAGCCCCAGCATTTT
CDR3aa: CASSPSPPTDGVQPQHF

abundance: -
d_gene: -
j_gene: TRBJ1-2
v_gene: TRBV1
CDR3nt: TGCACCAGCAGCCCCTTACAGGGTGACAACTATGGCTACACCTTC
CDR3aa: CTSSPLQGDNYGYTF

abundance: -
d_gene: -
j_gene: TRBJ2-3
v_gene: TRBV28
CDR3nt: TGTGCCAGCAGTTTCGAAGCGGCAGATACGCAGTATTTT
CDR3aa: CASSFEAADTQYF

abundance: -
d_gene: -
j_gene: TRBJ2-1
v_gene: TRBV7-6
CDR3nt: TGTGCCAGCAGCCGCTTAGCGGCGACCCCAGAATTAGACAATGAGCAGTTCTTC
CDR3aa: CASSRLAATPELDNEQFF

abundance: -
d_gene: -
j_gene: TRBJ2-5
v_gene: TRBV7-9
CDR3nt: TGTGCCAGCAGCTCCTGGGGAGTCGAGACCCAGTACTTC
CDR3aa: CASSSWGVETQYF

abundance: -
d_gene: -
j_gene: TRBJ1-4
v_gene: TRBV6-6
CDR3nt: TGTGCCAGCAGTTGGGGGGCCGAGAATGAAAAACTGTTTTTT
CDR3aa: CASSWGAENEKLFF

abundance: -
d_gene: TRBD2
j_gene: TRBJ2-2
v_gene: TRBV9
CDR3nt: TGTGCCAGCAGCCCACGGACTAGCGGTTTAACCGGGGAGCTGTTTTTT
CDR3aa: CASSPRTSGLTGELFF

abundance: -
d_gene: -
j_gene: TRBJ2-5
v_gene: TRBV6-5
CDR3nt: TGTGCCAGCAGTCAGGGGCCTACGCCCCAAGAGACCCAGTACTTC
CDR3aa: CASSQGPTPQETQYF

abundance: -
d_gene: -
j_gene: TRBJ2-7
v_gene: TRBV4-3
CDR3nt: TGCGCCAGCAGCCAAGATCCGGCTTCATACGAGCAGTACTTC
CDR3aa: CASSQDPASYEQYF